A selection of T cell receptor beta chains follows, all from one sample in a study of CD8 T cells in ankylosing spondylitis. TCRdb redid the calling of the 5' RACE reads with MiXCR, one entry per CDR3 protein. The sample includes 200,000 to 250,000 distinct CDR3 sequences, 15% to 20% seen only once; the top ten take under 55%. The specimen sequenced was blood, either unsorted or a sorted T cell fraction (not recorded which). The receptors were gathered from a male donor with ankylosing spondylitis. Each CDR3 is given with its conserved first and last residue.

v_call: TRBV12-3/TRBV12-4
j_call: TRBJ2-1
cdr3_aa: CASSNKPALHRAGDEQFF

v_call: TRBV9
j_call: TRBJ2-1
cdr3_aa: CASSATGYNEQFF

v_call: TRBV4-1
j_call: TRBJ2-3
cdr3_aa: CASSQPPEGGKYWTDTQYF

v_call: TRBV28
j_call: TRBJ2-5
cdr3_aa: CASSLWAEKGETQYF

v_call: TRBV15
j_call: TRBJ2-5
cdr3_aa: CATSRDVGLQETQYF

v_call: TRBV28
j_call: TRBJ2-7
cdr3_aa: CASRSGRALEPYEQYF

v_call: TRBV7-8
j_call: TRBJ2-3
cdr3_aa: CASSPTSATDTQYF

v_call: TRBV5-1
j_call: TRBJ1-2
cdr3_aa: CASSLATGGSGYTF

v_call: TRBV6-1
j_call: TRBJ2-7
cdr3_aa: CASSPKAVGSAYEQYF

v_call: TRBV19
j_call: TRBJ1-1
cdr3_aa: CASTAGGMRNTEAFF

v_call: TRBV27
j_call: TRBJ2-3
cdr3_aa: CASSLYSGVSDTQYF

v_call: TRBV12-3/TRBV12-4
j_call: TRBJ1-2
cdr3_aa: CASSLGQGANYGYTF

v_call: TRBV7-9
j_call: TRBJ1-1
cdr3_aa: CASSLEEFLQWETEAFF

v_call: TRBV4-3
j_call: TRBJ2-7
cdr3_aa: CASSQDRDRSSYEQYF

v_call: TRBV9
j_call: TRBJ1-1
cdr3_aa: CASSDRDSTEAFF

v_call: TRBV29-1
j_call: TRBJ2-7
cdr3_aa: CSVEDSDRGLEQYF

v_call: TRBV27
j_call: TRBJ2-7
cdr3_aa: CASTGLSPYEQYF

v_call: TRBV9
j_call: TRBJ2-2
cdr3_aa: CASSVGGQVNTGELFF

v_call: TRBV6-2/TRBV6-3
j_call: TRBJ1-1
cdr3_aa: CASSPPLSTEAFF

v_call: TRBV11-1
j_call: TRBJ2-1
cdr3_aa: CASSLEEVGYNEQFF

v_call: TRBV28
j_call: TRBJ1-1
cdr3_aa: CASYPTAMNTEAFF

v_call: TRBV9
j_call: TRBJ2-1
cdr3_aa: CASSTWDYNEQFF

v_call: TRBV7-9
j_call: TRBJ1-1
cdr3_aa: CASSFWTNTEAFF

v_call: TRBV29-1
j_call: TRBJ1-4
cdr3_aa: CSVAPGGLQGEKLFF

v_call: TRBV5-1
j_call: TRBJ2-2
cdr3_aa: CASSLAETNTGELFF

v_call: TRBV4-2
j_call: TRBJ1-1
cdr3_aa: CASSPIVGAEAFF

v_call: TRBV5-1
j_call: TRBJ1-4
cdr3_aa: CASRETGDNEKLFF

v_call: TRBV4-1
j_call: TRBJ2-7
cdr3_aa: CASSQERASSEQYF

v_call: TRBV7-8
j_call: TRBJ2-3
cdr3_aa: CASSPAPGSGFRTDTQYF

v_call: TRBV6-1
j_call: TRBJ2-5
cdr3_aa: CASLQERFGWETQYF

v_call: TRBV20-1
j_call: TRBJ2-4
cdr3_aa: CSARDIAEGGNIQYF

v_call: TRBV28
j_call: TRBJ2-7
cdr3_aa: CASSFVQGARDEQYF

v_call: TRBV4-3
j_call: TRBJ2-7
cdr3_aa: CASSQDRGGFYEQYF

v_call: TRBV7-6
j_call: TRBJ2-3
cdr3_aa: CASSLKGADTQYF

v_call: TRBV7-3
j_call: TRBJ2-3
cdr3_aa: CASSFTGEGADTQYF

v_call: TRBV20-1
j_call: TRBJ2-7
cdr3_aa: CSARDPTSGAYEQYF

v_call: TRBV7-8
j_call: TRBJ1-5
cdr3_aa: CASSLFVGNQPQHF

v_call: TRBV28
j_call: TRBJ1-2
cdr3_aa: CASSLGPGRGLSNYGYTF

v_call: TRBV5-1
j_call: TRBJ2-3
cdr3_aa: CASSPLEGSGTDTQYF

v_call: TRBV11-1
j_call: TRBJ2-7
cdr3_aa: CASSSTGALDEQYF

v_call: TRBV19
j_call: TRBJ2-3
cdr3_aa: CASSIYADSTDTQYF